This T cell receptor beta chain derives from a study of T-cell reconstitution after alpha-beta-depleted transplantation in children. Study-wide findings and caveats: A year post-transplant, T-cell counts and diversity derived mostly from newly produced T cells. Reportedly, only several hundred clones from non-depleted graft cells drove alpha-beta T-cell counts at about two months. Recipient T cells and thymic progenitors that survived were the source of the high TCRbeta diversity seen at day 60 in some patients.

This clonotype was recorded at least ten times. Its antigen is as yet unknown. J lost 0 bases, V lost 4 bases, and 5 bases had no gene match. The CDR3 is made up of 15 amino acids. The germline CDR1 and CDR2 sequences are LGHDT and YNNKEL (reference sequence). TCRbeta library preparation incorporated unique molecular identifiers. TCRdb used MiXCR to reprocess the PCR reads, holding one entry per CDR3 protein. The table includes hundreds of thousands of distinct CDR3 sequences, 13% detected once. The genes are TRBV3-1 and TRBJ2-5, with 7 bases identical to TRBD2. The sequence was obtained from a girl aged 2-9 years with congenital amegakaryocytic thrombocytopenia, due to receive a stem cell transplant. Sequencing was performed on PBMCs, taken before TCRalphabeta/CD19-depleted stem cell transplant. CDR3 nucleotides: TGTGCCAGCAGCCGCCTAGCGGTCTACCAAGAGACCCAGTACTTC. This gives the protein CASSRLAVYQETQYF.